Listed here is a single T cell receptor (beta chain). Primers included in the PCR were 60 Vbeta and 13 Jbeta primers. Sequenced by immunoSEQ multiplex PCR; TCRdb stores in-frame clones only, minus some. The table has about 130,000 clones, approximately 87% seen once. The sample belongs to a study of cytomegalovirus exposure and HLA in healthy donors. Study details: Earlier, almost 120 million unique TCR beta sequences were recovered from around 200 million T cells by an analysis. Researchers found that less than 90% of 350 to 500 genotyped donors fell within the Caucasian-associated ancestry cluster.

This CDR3 is 16 amino acids long. Trimming at V came to 3 bases and at J to 3 bases, leaving 10 bases not matched to a gene. The germline gives CDR1 SEHNR, CDR2 FQNEAQ (reference sequence). This clonotype originated in a man younger than 35 in good health and CMV-seropositive. Material: PBMCs. The V call is TRBV7-9, the J call TRBJ2-5, with 7 positions matching TRBD1. The CDR3 loop reads CASSLGDSLGEETQYF. The DNA for the CDR3 is TGTGCCAGCAGCTTGGGGGACAGCCTGGGGGAAGAGACCCAGTACTTC.